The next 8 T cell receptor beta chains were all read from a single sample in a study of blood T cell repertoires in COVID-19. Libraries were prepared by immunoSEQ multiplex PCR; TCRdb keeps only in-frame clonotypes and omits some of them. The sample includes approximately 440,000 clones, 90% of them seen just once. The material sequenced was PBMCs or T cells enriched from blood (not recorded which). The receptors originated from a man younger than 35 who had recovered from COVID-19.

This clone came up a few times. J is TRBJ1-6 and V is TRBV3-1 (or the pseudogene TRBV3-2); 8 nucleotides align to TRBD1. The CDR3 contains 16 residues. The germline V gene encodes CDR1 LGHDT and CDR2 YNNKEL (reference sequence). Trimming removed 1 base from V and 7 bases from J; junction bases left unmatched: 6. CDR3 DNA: TGTGCCAGCAGCCAAGGTCAAACAGGGGGGAATTCACCCCTCCACTTT. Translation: CASSQGQTGGNSPLHF.

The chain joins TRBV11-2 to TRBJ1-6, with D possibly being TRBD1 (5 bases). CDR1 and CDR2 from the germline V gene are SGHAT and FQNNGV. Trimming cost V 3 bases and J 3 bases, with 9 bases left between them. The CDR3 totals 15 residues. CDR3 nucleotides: TGTGCCAGCAGCTTCGAAACAGGCTATAATTCACCCCTCCACTTT. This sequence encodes CASSFETGYNSPLHF.

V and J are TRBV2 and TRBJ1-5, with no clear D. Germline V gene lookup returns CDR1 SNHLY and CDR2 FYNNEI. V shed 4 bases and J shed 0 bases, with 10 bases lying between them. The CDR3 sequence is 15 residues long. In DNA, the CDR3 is TGTGCCAGCAGTGGGAGATTCTATAGCAATCAGCCCCAGCATTTT. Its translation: CASSGRFYSNQPQHF.

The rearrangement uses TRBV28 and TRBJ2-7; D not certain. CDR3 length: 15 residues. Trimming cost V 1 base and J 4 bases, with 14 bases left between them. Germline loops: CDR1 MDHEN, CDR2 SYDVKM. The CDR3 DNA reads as TGTGCCAGCAGTTTATTTGGCCGGTCGGAGTACGAGCAGTACTTC. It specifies CASSLFGRSEYEQYF.

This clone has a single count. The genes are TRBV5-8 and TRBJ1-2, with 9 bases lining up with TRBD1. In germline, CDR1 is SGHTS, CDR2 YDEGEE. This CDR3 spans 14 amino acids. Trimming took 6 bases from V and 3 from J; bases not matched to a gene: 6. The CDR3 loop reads CASILTGGDYGYTF. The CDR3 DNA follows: TGTGCCAGCATTCTTACAGGGGGCGACTATGGCTACACCTTC.

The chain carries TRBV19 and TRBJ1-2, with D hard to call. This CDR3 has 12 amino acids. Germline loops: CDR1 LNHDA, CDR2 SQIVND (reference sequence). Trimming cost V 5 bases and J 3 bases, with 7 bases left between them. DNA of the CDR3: TGTGCCAGTAGTCCAGGCGACTATGGCTACACCTTC. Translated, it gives CASSPGDYGYTF.

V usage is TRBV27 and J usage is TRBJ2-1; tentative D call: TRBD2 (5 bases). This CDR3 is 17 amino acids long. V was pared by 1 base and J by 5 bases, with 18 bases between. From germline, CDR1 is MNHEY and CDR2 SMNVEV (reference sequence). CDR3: CASSLFGGGEINNEQFF. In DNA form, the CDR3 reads TGTGCCAGCAGTTTATTTGGCGGAGGAGAGATTAACAATGAGCAGTTCTTC.

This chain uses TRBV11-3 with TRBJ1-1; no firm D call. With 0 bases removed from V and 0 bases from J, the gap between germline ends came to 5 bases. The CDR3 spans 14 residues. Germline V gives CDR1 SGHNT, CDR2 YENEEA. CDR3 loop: CASSLEALNTEAFF. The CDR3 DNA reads TGTGCCAGCAGCTTAGAGGCCCTGAACACTGAAGCTTTCTTT.